Shown below are 8 T cell receptor beta chains from a single sample sequenced in a study of blood T cell repertoires in COVID-19 (dated by TCRdb to between 2020 and 2021). Libraries were built with the immunoSEQ multiplex PCR assay. The immuneACCESS repertoire file appears here via TCRdb, limited to in-frame rearrangements. These files lack a portion of the clones; in checked studies, under half of the deficit traces to unresolved V genes, and the cause of the others is not known. For this sample there are under 200,000 clones; 75% to 90% appear just once. The ten largest make up about an eighth of the sample. Sequencing was done on a sample of PBMCs or T cells enriched from blood (not recorded which). These TCRs come from a woman in her sixties who had recovered from COVID-19.

The rearrangement uses TRBV2 and TRBJ2-1; a weak D match, TRBD1 (6 bases). V lost 9 bases to trimming and J lost 5 bases, with 20 bases between them. This CDR3 is built from 15 residues. From germline, CDR1 is SNHLY and CDR2 FYNNEI. This CDR3 reads CASWVGHRTNNEQFF. CDR3 DNA: TGTGCCAGTTGGGTGGGACATCGAACCAACAATGAGCAGTTCTTC.

The rearrangement uses TRBV6-2 or TRBV6-3 and TRBJ1-2, with unresolved D. The V end was cut by 0 bases, the J end by 8 bases, with 13 bases between. CDR3 length: 14 amino acids. In germline, CDR1 is MNHEY, CDR2 SVGEGT. CDR3 sequence: CASSYSGGGPGYTF. CDR3 sequence (DNA): TGTGCCAGCAGTTACTCGGGAGGAGGGCCCGGCTACACCTTC.

The chain uses TRBV7-2 and TRBJ1-2; possibly TRBD1 for D (6 bases). The CDR3 is 13 residues long. V was pared by 5 bases and J by 4 bases, with 11 bases between. The germline CDR1 and CDR2 sequences are SGHTA and FQGNSA. The CDR3 here is CASSQGQFYGYTF. In DNA, the CDR3 is TGTGCCAGCAGCCAAGGACAGTTCTATGGCTACACCTTC.

The V and J genes are TRBV6-5 and TRBJ1-1, with 8 bases aligning to TRBD1. The CDR3 consists of 14 residues. The germline V gene encodes CDR1 MNHEY and CDR2 SVGAGI. Trimming at V came to 6 bases and at J to 5 bases, leaving 8 bases not matched to a gene. CDR3 nucleotides: TGTGCCAGCAGCTACCAGGGGGCTTTTACTGAAGCTTTCTTT. Its protein product is CASSYQGAFTEAFF.

This chain uses TRBV7-9 with TRBJ2-1; no clear D. The germline V gene has CDR1 SEHNR and CDR2 FQNEAQ (reference sequence). Deletions cut 2 bases from V and 7 bases from J, with 6 bases between. This CDR3 contains 12 residues. The CDR3 DNA reads as TGTGCCAGCAGCTTAATCGGGAATGAGCAGTTCTTC. Its protein is CASSLIGNEQFF.

This clone has only one observation. The V call is TRBV7-9, the J call TRBJ1-4; D might be TRBD1 (5 bases). V lost 5 bases to trimming and J lost 0 bases, with 22 bases between them. The CDR3 is made up of 19 amino acids. In germline, CDR1 is SEHNR, CDR2 FQNEAQ (reference sequence). CDR3 residues: CASSHPSRAMVATNEKLFF. As DNA, the CDR3 is TGTGCCAGCAGCCATCCGAGCAGGGCCATGGTGGCAACTAATGAAAAACTGTTTTTT.

The V call is TRBV27, the J call TRBJ2-5; D is undetermined. V lost 5 bases and J lost 4, with 14 bases in between. Per germline, CDR1 MNHEY and CDR2 SMNVEV (reference sequence). The CDR3 is 14 residues long. The CDR3 DNA reads as TGTGCCAGCAGTCCCTTAGTTAGCCGAGAGACCCAGTACTTC. Amino acids: CASSPLVSRETQYF.

The chain has TRBV30 and TRBJ1-2; maybe TRBD1 (5 bases). Trimming removed 5 bases at V and 4 bases at J, with 14 bases between. The germline gives CDR1 GTSNPN, CDR2 SVGIG (reference sequence). This CDR3 is 13 amino acids long. CDR3 sequence: CAWAPGLFYGYTF. As DNA, the CDR3 is TGTGCCTGGGCCCCGGGACTCTTCTATGGCTACACCTTC.